These T cell receptor beta chains were read from a single sample in a study of cytomegalovirus exposure and HLA in healthy donors. Clones were sequenced by immunoSEQ multiplex PCR, and TCRdb holds only the in-frame ones, with some missing. The sample shows roughly 100,000 clones, 69% of them seen only once. The specimen sequenced was PBMCs. These receptors all come from a young man in good health and CMV-seronegative. Both conserved end residues are part of each CDR3. Each record gives: V gene, clone size, J gene, D gene, CDR3 DNA, CDR3 protein. A D gene is named only where the DNA matches it firmly. Clone size is shown for a subset of rows, as once, few, many or a class of expanded clone.

TRBV10-3	NA	TRBJ2-1	NA	TGTGCCATCAGTGAGTCTCCAGACTCCTACAATGAGCAGTTCTTC	CAISESPDSYNEQFF
TRBV5-1	few	TRBJ2-1	TRBD2	TGCGCCAGCAGCTTGGTCACGGGAGGGCCGGAAAATGAGCAGTTCTTC	CASSLVTGGPENEQFF
TRBV27	NA	TRBJ1-2	NA	TGTGCCAGCAGTTTGAGAGCAAACTATGGCTACACCTTC	CASSLRANYGYTF
TRBV28	NA	TRBJ1-5	NA	TGTGCCAGCAGTCCCACGGGGGGGGCAGCGCCCCAGCATTTT	CASSPTGGAAPQHF
TRBV7-8	NA	TRBJ2-7	TRBD2	TGTGCCAGCAGTTTTAGCGGGAGTAGGTTCGAGCAGTACTTC	CASSFSGSRFEQYF
TRBV11-3	NA	TRBJ2-1	NA	TGTGCCAGCACGGAGGGAGGCGATGAGCAGTTCTTC	CASTEGGDEQFF
TRBV15	NA	TRBJ2-1	TRBD1	TGTGCCACCAGCCCAACAGGGGTGTCCTTCGGTGAGCAGTTCTTC	CATSPTGVSFGEQFF
TRBV5-1	NA	TRBJ1-1	NA	TGCGCCAGCAGCTTGGGGCAAACGAACACTGAAGCTTTCTTT	CASSLGQTNTEAFF
TRBV6-1	NA	TRBJ2-3	TRBD2	TGTGCCAGCATCCTACTAGCGGGAGCAGGTGATACGCAGTATTTT	CASILLAGAGDTQYF
TRBV7-2	NA	TRBJ2-7	NA	TGTGCCAGCAGCTCTACGGTCGGCTCCTACGAGCAGTACTTC	CASSSTVGSYEQYF
TRBV2	few	TRBJ1-1	TRBD1	TGTGCCAGCAGGGATCAGGGGGCATCGAACACTGAAGCTTTCTTT	CASRDQGASNTEAFF
TRBV7-8	NA	TRBJ1-5	NA	TGTGCCAGCAGCGTCGCCCAGGGTCAGCCCCAGCATTTT	CASSVAQGQPQHF
TRBV30	once	TRBJ2-5	NA	TGTGCCTGGAGCCAGGTTCTCCAAGAGACCCAGTACTTC	CAWSQVLQETQYF
TRBV7-3	NA	TRBJ1-1	NA	TGTGCCAGCAGCTTAACGTGGGAGACTGAAGCTTTCTTT	CASSLTWETEAFF
TRBV29-1	NA	TRBJ2-7	TRBD1	TGCAGCCTGCCGGGACAGGGACTGCAGTACTTC	CSLPGQGLQYF
TRBV27	NA	TRBJ2-1	NA	TGTGCCAGCAGTTTATCGAACGAGGAGCAGTTCTTC	CASSLSNEEQFF
TRBV7-2	NA	TRBJ1-3	NA	TGTGCCAGCAGCTTACCAGGGGCGGCTTCGGGAAACACCATATATTTT	CASSLPGAASGNTIYF
TRBV7-2	NA	TRBJ2-1	TRBD2	TGTGCCAGCAGCCAATACCTGGGCCTAGCGGTAGGAGGTAGGAATGAGCAGTTCTTC	CASSQYLGLAVGGRNEQFF
TRBV7-2	NA	TRBJ1-3	NA	TGTGCCAGCAGCTCTCGGACAGTCTCTGGAAACACCATATATTTT	CASSSRTVSGNTIYF
TRBV7-2	NA	TRBJ2-7	NA	TGTGCCAGCAGTCCCCAAGGGGCGGGGTTCTACGAGCAGTACTTC	CASSPQGAGFYEQYF
TRBV7-9	NA	TRBJ1-1	NA	TGTGCCAGCAGCTCTAACCTGCAGAACACTGAAGCTTTCTTT	CASSSNLQNTEAFF
TRBV30	NA	TRBJ1-5	NA	TGTGCCTGGAGTATGCAGGGTAATCAGCCCCAGCATTTT	CAWSMQGNQPQHF
TRBV29-1	NA	TRBJ1-1	NA	TGCAGCGTTGACCTTGCTGGGAGGGGGGCGAACACTGAAGCTTTCTTT	CSVDLAGRGANTEAFF
TRBV10-3	NA	TRBJ2-1	TRBD1	TGTGCCATCAGTGAGCAGGGGGCCGCGGATGAGCAGTTCTTC	CAISEQGAADEQFF
TRBV2	NA	TRBJ1-2	TRBD1	TGTGCCAGCACCTGGGACAGGGTCGGCTACACCTTC	CASTWDRVGYTF
TRBV6-5	NA	TRBJ2-7	NA	TGTGCCAGCGCCGGTGGGCGCGTCCCCTACGAGCAGTACTTC	CASAGGRVPYEQYF
TRBV29-1	NA	TRBJ2-5	NA	TGCAGCGCCTTGAGGGATCCTAGTACCCCGGAGACCCAGTACTTC	CSALRDPSTPETQYF
TRBV14	NA	TRBJ1-1	NA	TGTGCCAGCAGCCACCGTTTTGGCAAGGGACTAATGAACACTGAAGCTTTCTTT	CASSHRFGKGLMNTEAFF